These 27 T cell receptor beta chains originate from one sample sequenced in a study of T cell responses to AZD1222 COVID-19 vaccine (dated by TCRdb to about 2021). The time point tag for this specimen amounts to: baseline before first vaccination. Library creation used the immunoSEQ multiplex PCR assay. In its TCRdb copy, this immuneACCESS table keeps in-frame sequences only and misses some clones. Where compared with another copy, unresolved V genes explain less than half of these, and the others have no known cause. Across this sample there are roughly 140,000 clones, with around nine tenths seen only once. The top ten hold 1.5% to 2% of the sample. The sample was peripheral blood, taken on day 0 of AZD1222 vaccination. The receptors derive from an adult in good health.

The chain couples TRBV29-1 to TRBJ1-3; D perhaps matches TRBD1 (5 bases). The CDR3 consists of 14 residues. Between the trimmed V and J ends, which lost 4 bases and 0 bases, there was a span of 10 bases. Germline V gives CDR1 SQVTM, CDR2 ANQGSEA. CDR3 in DNA: TGCAGCGTTGGAGCTGGGGGCTCTGGAAACACCATATATTTT. Its translation: CSVGAGGSGNTIYF.

V gene TRBV6-5 combines with J gene TRBJ2-5, with D hard to call. The CDR3 runs to 11 residues. The V and J ends lost 6 bases and 0 bases respectively, with 2 bases between them. CDR1 MNHEY and CDR2 SVGAGI come from the germline V gene. The CDR3 DNA sequence: TGTGCCAGCAGCCACCAAGAGACCCAGTACTTC. Its protein is CASSHQETQYF.

The rearrangement joins TRBV9 to TRBJ2-5; TRBD1 agrees at 8 bases. The V gene's germline CDR1 is SGDLS and CDR2 YYNGEE. Trimming took 3 bases from V and 7 from J; bases not matched to a gene: 11. The CDR3 length is 15 residues. The CDR3 DNA sequence: TGTGCCAGCAGCGCAGCCGTGACAGGGGACCGGACCCAGTACTTC. Residues: CASSAAVTGDRTQYF.

The chain carries TRBV28 and TRBJ1-5; D is unclear. The CDR3 runs to 15 residues. Between the trimmed V and J ends, which lost 2 bases and 6 bases, there was a span of 14 bases. In germline, CDR1 is MDHEN, CDR2 SYDVKM. CDR3 sequence: CASSLSQVKGQPQHF. The CDR3 DNA reads as TGTGCCAGCAGTTTAAGCCAGGTAAAGGGTCAGCCCCAGCATTTT.

This clone appeared a single time. The DNA of the CDR3 is TGTGCCAGCAGTGAAGCCGGGGGGACAGTGAATCAGCCCCAGCATTTT. This translates into CASSEAGGTVNQPQHF. The genes are TRBV6-1 and TRBJ1-5, with TRBD1 matching over 7 bases. Germline-derived CDR1 and CDR2 are MNHNS and SASEGT. This CDR3 is built from 16 residues. Losses at the gene ends were 0 bases for V and 4 bases for J; bases not matched to a gene: 6.

The CDR3 loop reads CAWETQGDTEAFF. The CDR3, as DNA: TGTGCCTGGGAGACCCAGGGGGACACTGAAGCTTTCTTT. The chain employs TRBV30 and TRBJ1-1; TRBD1 agrees at 7 bases. The germline gives CDR1 GTSNPN, CDR2 SVGIG (reference sequence). The V and J ends lost 5 bases and 3 bases, in that order; junction bases with no gene match: 6. This CDR3 is 13 amino acids long.

This clone appeared once. The chain carries TRBV3-1 (or the pseudogene TRBV3-2) and TRBJ2-5; possibly TRBD1 or TRBD2 for D (6 bases each). The CDR3 is 16 amino acids. CDR1 and CDR2 (germline): LGHDT, YNNKEL (reference sequence). Between the trimmed V and J ends, which lost 4 bases and 5 bases, there was a span of 20 bases. The CDR3 DNA is TGTGCCAGCAGCCTTCTCGGGAGAGGGGGGAGCGAGACCCAGTACTTC. It is translated as CASSLLGRGGSETQYF.

The chain links TRBV2 to TRBJ2-3; D is unclear. Germline V CDR1 and CDR2: SNHLY, FYNNEI. CDR3 length: 13 residues. V gave up 7 bases and J gave up 0 bases, with 8 bases separating them. The CDR3 loop is CASIGLSTDTQYF. CDR3 bases: TGTGCCAGCATCGGGCTTAGCACAGATACGCAGTATTTT. The full variable domain, with the rest looked up from reference TRBV2 and TRBJ2-3, is EPEVTQTPSHQVTQMGQEVILRCVPISNHLYFYWYRQILGQKVEFLVSFYNNEISEKSEIFDDQFSVERPDGSNFTLKIRSTKLEDSAMYFCASIGLSTDTQYFGPGTRLTVL.

The chain employs TRBV6-5 and TRBJ1-2; possibly TRBD1 for D (6 bases). Trimming left V 7 bases short and J 8 bases short, with 17 bases between. Germline V gene lookup returns CDR1 MNHEY and CDR2 SVGAGI. The CDR3 loop spans 13 amino acids. CDR3 residues: CASKGQNRGGYTF. In DNA, the CDR3 is TGTGCCAGCAAGGGACAAAACCGCGGAGGCTACACCTTC.

The CDR3 loop reads CASSIRGYRTEAFF. CDR3 DNA sequence: TGTGCCAGCAGCATCAGGGGTTATCGCACTGAAGCTTTCTTT. V gene TRBV7-2 combines with J gene TRBJ1-1; D might be TRBD1 (6 bases). CDR3 length: 14 amino acids. Trimming took off 5 bases at V and 4 bases at J, with 14 bases between the two ends. Germline V gene sequence: CDR1 SGHTA, CDR2 FQGNSA.

The rearrangement uses TRBV3-1 (or the pseudogene TRBV3-2) and TRBJ2-2, with 13 bases lining up with TRBD2. The germline gives CDR1 LGHDT, CDR2 YNNKEL (reference sequence). The V gene end was trimmed by 1 base and the J gene end by 6 bases; junction bases not matched to a gene: 2. The CDR3 has 16 amino acids. DNA of the CDR3: TGTGCCAGCAGCCAAGGGACTAGCGGGAGTCCCGGGGAGCTGTTTTTT. Translation: CASSQGTSGSPGELFF.

The chain carries TRBV21-1 and TRBJ2-7; the table names TRBD2, a call not compared with the DNA. TRBV21-1 is a listed pseudogene. The CDR3 sequence is 14 residues long. CDR3 residues: CASSKEQRIYEQYF. The CDR3 DNA reads TGTGCCAGCAGCAAAGAACAGCGGATCTACGAGCAGTACTTC.

The chain combines TRBV6-5 with TRBJ2-7; D may be TRBD2 (5 bases). CDR1 and CDR2 from the germline V gene are MNHEY and SVGAGI. The CDR3 is 14 residues long. The V end lost 5 bases, the J end lost 3 bases, and 14 bases lay between the germline ends. CDR3 in amino acids: CASSKTTGFYEQYF. The DNA of the CDR3 is TGTGCCAGCAGTAAAACGACGGGATTCTACGAGCAGTACTTC.

This chain connects TRBV7-9 to TRBJ2-7; D may be TRBD1 (6 bases). V lost 4 bases, J lost 4 bases, and 23 bases lay in between. This CDR3 is built from 17 residues. Germline CDR1 is SEHNR and CDR2 is FQNEAQ (reference sequence). CDR3 coding DNA: TGTGCCAGCAGCTCAGGTGACAGGCTCGAAGGGTTATACGAGCAGTACTTC. Protein sequence: CASSSGDRLEGLYEQYF.

J is TRBJ1-1 and V is TRBV19; a weak D match, TRBD1 (5 bases). With 8 bases removed from V and 2 bases from J, the gap between germline ends came to 15 bases. CDR1 and CDR2 (germline): LNHDA, SQIVND (reference sequence). The CDR3 loop spans 14 amino acids. CDR3 DNA sequence: TGTGCCAGTGGCCGGACACCCACCAACACTGAAGCTTTCTTT. It is translated as CASGRTPTNTEAFF.

The rearrangement uses TRBV15 and TRBJ2-1; D is unclear. V dropped 0 bases and J dropped 6 bases, with 6 bases sitting between them. This CDR3 is built from 13 residues. Germline V gene lookup returns CDR1 LNHNV and CDR2 YYDKDF (reference sequence). CDR3 nucleotide sequence: TGTGCCACCAGCAGAGATACAGTCAATGAGCAGTTCTTC. Protein: CATSRDTVNEQFF.

The chain uses TRBV24-1 and TRBJ2-5, with TRBD1 matching over 7 bases. V was clipped by 3 bases and J by 6 bases; unmatched bases: 3. CDR3 length: 13 residues. CDR1 is KGHDR, CDR2 SFDVKD, per germline. Here the CDR3 reads CATSDRQGQTQYF. The CDR3, as DNA: TGTGCCACCAGTGATAGACAGGGTCAGACCCAGTACTTC.

The rearrangement uses TRBV27 and TRBJ2-7; no firm D call. Germline CDR1 and CDR2: MNHEY and SMNVEV (reference sequence). V shed 8 bases and J shed 2 bases, with 13 bases lying between them. This CDR3 is 13 amino acids long. CDR3: CASALRRTYEQYF. The CDR3 nucleotides read TGTGCCAGCGCATTGCGAAGAACCTACGAGCAGTACTTC.

In this sample, this clone turned up once. CDR3 loop: CAISETRGWETQYF. CDR3 coding DNA: TGTGCCATCAGTGAGACAAGGGGGTGGGAGACCCAGTACTTC. The gene calls are TRBV10-3 and TRBJ2-5, with D tentatively TRBD1 (6 bases). The CDR3 covers 14 residues. Germline V gene sequence: CDR1 ENHRY, CDR2 SYGVKD. Trimming cost V 2 bases and J 5 bases, with 12 bases left between them.

The V call is TRBV27, the J call TRBJ2-7, with D possibly called TRBD1 or TRBD2 (5 bases each). Deletions cut 8 bases from V and 5 bases from J, with 13 bases between. CDR1 and CDR2 (germline): MNHEY, SMNVEV (reference sequence). This CDR3 comprises 12 residues. CDR3 residues: CASGDPRHEQYF. In DNA, the CDR3 is TGTGCCAGCGGGGACCCCCGCCACGAGCAGTACTTC.

This chain connects TRBV7-5 to TRBJ1-1; TRBD1, the table's D call, lacks a check against the DNA. TRBV7-5 counts as a pseudogene. The CDR3 runs 16 residues. CDR3 DNA sequence: TGTGCCAGAAGCTTCTCAGGGGAGTTCATGAACACTGAAGCTTTCTTT. Protein product: CARSFSGEFMNTEAFF.

J is TRBJ1-5 and V is TRBV19; no clear D. The germline gives CDR1 LNHDA, CDR2 SQIVND (reference sequence). Trimming cost V 2 bases and J 3 bases, with 20 bases left between them. CDR3 length equals 18 residues. The CDR3 sequence: CASSIYPATTSSNQPQHF. The CDR3 nucleotides are TGTGCCAGTAGTATATACCCAGCTACAACCTCTTCCAATCAGCCCCAGCATTTT.

The chain recombines TRBV7-2 with TRBJ2-7; 9 nucleotides match TRBD2. This CDR3 spans 16 amino acids. The V gene end was trimmed by 5 bases and the J gene end by 0 bases; junction bases not matched to a gene: 8. In germline, CDR1 is SGHTA, CDR2 FQGNSA. This chain's CDR3 is CASSREIAGASYEQYF. CDR3 nucleotide sequence: TGTGCCAGCAGCCGTGAAATAGCGGGAGCCTCCTACGAGCAGTACTTC.

The chain links TRBV3-1 (or the pseudogene TRBV3-2) to TRBJ2-4; 8 bases are shared with TRBD2. Trimming cost V 3 bases and J 1 base; bases outside gene matches: 5. Germline V gene lookup returns CDR1 LGHDT and CDR2 YNNKEL (reference sequence). This CDR3 has 16 amino acids. CDR3 sequence: CASSHGLASAKNIQYF. The CDR3 bases are TGTGCCAGCAGCCACGGACTAGCTTCGGCCAAAAACATTCAGTACTTC.

This chain uses TRBV5-6 with TRBJ1-5; no clear D gene. In germline, CDR1 is SGHDT, CDR2 YYEEEE. The CDR3 contains 13 residues. Trimming pared 0 bases from V and 7 bases from J, leaving 8 bases between. CDR3: CASSLDSRQPQHF. Here the CDR3 DNA reads TGTGCCAGCAGCTTGGACAGCCGACAGCCCCAGCATTTT. The full variable domain, in which reference TRBV5-6 and TRBJ1-5 provide the parts outside the CDR3, is DAGVTQSPTHLIKTRGQQVTLRCSPKSGHDTVSWYQQALGQGPQFIFQYYEEEERQRGNFPDRFSGHQFPNYSSELNVNALLLGDSALYLCASSLDSRQPQHFGDGTRLSIL.

This clone was detected only a few times. The chain joins TRBV3-1 (or the pseudogene TRBV3-2) to TRBJ2-7, with a weak D call TRBD1 (5 bases). V was shortened by 4 bases and J by 6 bases, with 13 bases between the two germline ends. Per germline, CDR1 LGHDT and CDR2 YNNKEL (reference sequence). This CDR3 is built from 13 residues. CDR3: CASSLIVGAEQYF. The CDR3 DNA sequence: TGTGCCAGCAGCCTTATAGTTGGGGCCGAGCAGTACTTC.

The chain couples TRBV5-4 to TRBJ2-5, with D hard to call. With 7 bases removed from V and 4 bases from J, the gap between germline ends came to 11 bases. The CDR3 is made up of 12 amino acids. CDR1 and CDR2 from the germline V gene are SGHNT and YYREEE (reference sequence). The CDR3 DNA reads TGTGCCAGCGGGATGATGGGAGAGACCCAGTACTTC. Protein product: CASGMMGETQYF.